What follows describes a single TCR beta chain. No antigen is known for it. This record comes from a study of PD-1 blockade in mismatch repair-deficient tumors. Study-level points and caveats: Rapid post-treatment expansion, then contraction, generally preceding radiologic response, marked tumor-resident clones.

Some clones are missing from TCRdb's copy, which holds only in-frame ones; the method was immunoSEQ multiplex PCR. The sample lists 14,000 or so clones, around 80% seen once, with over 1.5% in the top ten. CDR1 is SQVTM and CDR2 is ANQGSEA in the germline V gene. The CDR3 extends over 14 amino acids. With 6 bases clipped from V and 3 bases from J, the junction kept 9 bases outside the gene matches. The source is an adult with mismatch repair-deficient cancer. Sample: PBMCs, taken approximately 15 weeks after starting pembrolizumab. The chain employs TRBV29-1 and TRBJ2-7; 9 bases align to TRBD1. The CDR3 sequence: CSVSRPGQGYEQYF. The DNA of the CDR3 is TGCAGCGTCTCACGACCGGGACAGGGCTACGAGCAGTACTTC.